The entry below gives a single TCR beta chain sequence along with its context. This clonotype was detected only a few times. The antigen it recognizes is unknown. No quality values exist for individual bases; no much larger clone is one base distant. Libraries were prepared through 5' RACE. This sample was sequenced with an Illumina HiSeq 2500. A second PCR of roughly 7 to 12 cycles was performed with a sample-barcoded 5' primer and a J-beta primer mix. A template-switch 5' adaptor carrying 12 random nucleotides introduced a unique molecular identifier onto each TCR beta cDNA molecule. At least 2.5 million CDR3-containing paired-end reads were obtained from each sample. The Mint cDNA synthesis kit, primed by a TRBC-specific oligonucleotide, was used to synthesize first-strand cDNA from all RNA. Following uracil-DNA glycosylase treatment, a first 18-cycle PCR with universal primers M1SS and BC2_uni_R was performed on all cDNA. Per the authors' processing: Each sample was normalized by randomly selecting 1 million high-quality reads, each carrying a distinct molecular identifier. Reads with shared molecular identifiers were discarded instead of being binned into consensus sequences. CDR3 identification, clonotype clustering and error correction used MiTCR with a Q25 quality threshold and the strictest error-elimination algorithm. A nonparametric unseen species model with Euler transformation was used to estimate lower-bound total TCR beta diversity. In-frame beta chains were kept once TCRdb had trimmed the public reads at Q25 with fastp and called clones with MiXCR. Each CDR3 protein appears once, grouped with its most common genes and DNA. What appears here as the V and J calls and clone size reflects TCRdb's work, not the paper's. For this sample there are some 900,000 distinct CDR3 sequences; about 48% appear just once. Around 15% of the sample goes to the ten largest clones.

The CDR3, from cysteine to phenylalanine, totals 13 residues. The only DNA kept is the CDR3, 39 bases in frame from the first base. CDR1 MNHEY and CDR2 SVGEGT were looked up in the germline V gene. V lost 7 bases and J lost 7 bases; the stretch between them is 14 bases long. The data were obtained in a study of blood T cells in healthy people across ages (dated by TCRdb to about 2015). Background for the entire study: In model experiments, template switching captured about one uniquely barcoded TCR beta cDNA molecule for every two T cells. The study measured age-related changes in TCR beta repertoire diversity using deep sequencing normalized with unique cDNA molecular identifiers. The study analyzed two additional independent replicas of 1 million unique cDNA reads from the same blood draw for two donors, one aged 18 to 29 and one aged 80 or older. The donors were split into four age groups: young (average 16 years), middle-aged (roughly 42), aged (62) and long-lived (roughly 80). Donors of different ages were randomly distributed across sequencing lanes to avoid experimental bias. Findings and caveats that apply to the study as a whole: As age increased, observed TCR beta diversity per million T cells dropped in a roughly linear way, and a significant reduction was already evident by age 40. The percentage of naive T cells measured by flow cytometry correlated strongly with observed TCR beta diversity. The CMV infection status of donors was not known, potentially confounding age-related changes in expanded clonotypes. Conclusive comparison of naive and antigen-experienced compartments was prevented by the profiling of bulk unsorted PBMCs. Total diversity estimates from one million sequenced T cells were considered lower bounds and underestimates. Compared with the aged group, the long-lived group had more naive CD4+ T cells, fewer expanded clones and increased TCR diversity, suggesting age selection.

The 39 donors, aged 6 to 90 years, were systemically healthy Caucasian individuals from Russia. Each donor gave 8.5 to 10 milliliters of peripheral blood, collected into EDTA-treated Vacutainer tubes. PBMCs were isolated by Ficoll-Paque density-gradient centrifugation, with at least 6 million obtained per sample. Total RNA was extracted from PBMCs with Trizol reagent, with at least 5.5 micrograms obtained per sample. For every donor, an aliquot of PBMCs went through flow cytometry to measure the percentages of naive CD45RAhigh/CD27high T cells. The source is a man in his thirties or forties in good health. The sequence joins TRBV6-2 or TRBV6-3 to TRBJ1-5; too little of a D gene remains to name it. The sequenced sample consisted of blood. The CDR3 region reads CASNAGRSQPQHF. The nucleotide sequence reads TGTGCCAGCAACGCAGGACGGAGCCAGCCCCAGCATTTT.